One and the same sample provided the 20 T cell receptor beta chains below, sequenced in a study of blood T cell repertoires in COVID-19. Using immunoSEQ multiplex PCR, the repertoire was profiled, and TCRdb retains in-frame clones only, with some absent. The top ten clones hold over 1.2% of a sample with a few hundred thousand clones, 75% to 85% of them seen once. Input material: peripheral blood. The receptor set was obtained from a woman aged 40 to 50 who had recovered from COVID-19.

This clone was observed at least ten times. Germline and junction disagree at one end, which may indicate a read error. V and J are TRBV6-4 and TRBJ1-1; TRBD1 matches 9 bases. The CDR3 sequence is 14 residues long. Germline assignment: CDR1 MRHNA and CDR2 SNTAGT. CDR3 DNA: TGTGCCAGCAGAGACTCGGACAGGGGAACTGAAGCTTTCTTT. Translated, it gives CASRDSDRGTEAFF.

The rearrangement joins TRBV15 to TRBJ1-4; 8 bases agree with TRBD1. V lost 1 base to trimming and J lost 4 bases; unmatched junction nucleotides: 8. The CDR3 is 17 residues long. The V gene's germline CDR1 is LNHNV and CDR2 YYDKDF (reference sequence). The DNA of the CDR3 is TGTGCCACCAGCAGAGCCAGACAGGGGAAGGGTAATGAAAAACTGTTTTTT. Protein product: CATSRARQGKGNEKLFF.

V and J are TRBV10-3 and TRBJ2-5, with a possible D match to TRBD2 (5 bases). The CDR3 loop spans 14 amino acids. Germline values: CDR1 ENHRY, CDR2 SYGVKD. Deletions cut 2 bases from V and 7 bases from J, with 14 bases between. The CDR3 DNA is TGTGCCATCAGTGAGAGGGAGCATTCGGGGACCCAGTACTTC. Encoded protein: CAISEREHSGTQYF.

The CDR3 DNA sequence: TGTGCCAGCTCGCCGACTAGCGGGGGAAATGAGCAGTTCTTC. Protein product: CASSPTSGGNEQFF. This chain connects TRBV18 to TRBJ2-1; 12 positions agree with TRBD2. J was trimmed by 7 bases and V by 6 bases; bases with no gene match: 4. The CDR3 spans 14 residues. Germline V gene lookup returns CDR1 KGHSH and CDR2 LQKENI.

Concerning this clone itself: Germline and junction disagree at one end, which may indicate a read error. The J gene is TRBJ2-7, the V gene TRBV7-7, with TRBD1 as a possible D gene (6 bases). Germline V gene sequence: CDR1 SSHAT, CDR2 FNYEAQ (reference sequence). The CDR3 is 13 residues long. In nucleotides, the CDR3 is TGTGCTAGCAGCTTACTACAGGGAGACGAGCAGTACTTC. Residues: CASSLLQGDEQYF.

The V and J genes are TRBV18 and TRBJ1-2; D gene ambiguous. The germline V gene encodes CDR1 KGHSH and CDR2 LQKENI. The CDR3 is 13 residues long. V lost 5 bases to trimming and J lost 0 bases, with 7 bases between them. The CDR3 loop is CASSRESNYGYTF. The CDR3 coding sequence is TGTGCCAGCTCAAGAGAATCTAACTATGGCTACACCTTC.

This chain links TRBV5-1 with TRBJ2-1; D may be TRBD1 (8 bases). Germline V gene sequence: CDR1 SGHRS, CDR2 YFSETQ. The CDR3 consists of 14 residues. Trimming removed 4 bases at V and 5 bases at J, with 13 bases between. CDR3 protein: CASSRGDRNNEQFF. For the CDR3, the DNA is TGCGCCAGCAGCCGGGGGGACAGGAACAATGAGCAGTTCTTC.

The V and J genes are TRBV18 and TRBJ2-2; 9 bases line up with TRBD1. Germline loops: CDR1 KGHSH, CDR2 LQKENI. The J segment lost 2 bases and the V segment lost 3 bases, leaving 4 bases of the junction unmatched. CDR3 length equals 16 residues. The CDR3 region has the DNA TGTGCCAGCTCACCGAGACAGGGGGGTAACACCGGGGAGCTGTTTTTT. Its protein is CASSPRQGGNTGELFF.

This clone occurred a few times. The chain couples TRBV19 to TRBJ1-2; D perhaps matches TRBD1 (5 bases). V lost 4 bases and J 1 base, leaving 16 bases between the germline ends. This CDR3 is built from 16 residues. Germline-derived CDR1 and CDR2 are LNHDA and SQIVND (reference sequence). CDR3 sequence (DNA): TGTGCCAGTAGTAACCCCTCGTGGGGGGTTAACTATGGCTACACCTTC. Translating it yields CASSNPSWGVNYGYTF.

J is TRBJ1-1 and V is TRBV30, with 7 bases that match TRBD1. Germline lookup yields CDR1 GTSNPN and CDR2 SVGIG (reference sequence). This CDR3 is 14 amino acids long. Unmatched junction bases numbered 6, after V lost 0 bases and J lost 5 bases. The DNA of the CDR3 is TGTGCCTGGAGTGTGGTCAGGGGGGAAACTGAAGCTTTCTTT. Translated: CAWSVVRGETEAFF.

This chain connects TRBV19 to TRBJ2-1, with 8 nucleotides matching TRBD1. Per germline, CDR1 LNHDA and CDR2 SQIVND (reference sequence). V dropped 4 bases and J dropped 0; count of bases not matched to a gene: 5. The CDR3 runs to 16 residues. This CDR3 is CASSTRTGSSYNEQFF. Here the CDR3 DNA reads TGTGCCAGTAGTACCCGGACAGGGAGCTCCTACAATGAGCAGTTCTTC.

This clone was seen more than once but under ten times. This chain uses TRBV30 with TRBJ1-1; 8 nucleotides match TRBD1. The CDR3 length is 15 residues. In germline, CDR1 is GTSNPN, CDR2 SVGIG (reference sequence). The V segment lost 3 bases and the J segment 3 bases; nucleotides outside the gene matches: 9. This CDR3 reads CAWSSGGKGDTEAFF. The CDR3, as DNA: TGTGCCTGGAGCTCAGGGGGCAAAGGGGACACTGAAGCTTTCTTT.

This chain uses TRBV19 with TRBJ1-5; D unclear. The V and J ends lost 9 bases and 7 bases respectively, with 19 bases between them. Germline CDR1 is LNHDA and CDR2 is SQIVND (reference sequence). The CDR3 is 14 residues long. The CDR3 bases are TGTGCCAGCGGAGACGAGCGGCAGCAACAGCCCCAGCATTTT. It specifies CASGDERQQQPQHF.

In this sample, this clone turned up once. The genes are TRBV9 and TRBJ2-7; a possible D gene is TRBD1 (5 bases). The germline gives CDR1 SGDLS, CDR2 YYNGEE. This CDR3 has 14 residues. V was clipped by 5 bases and J by 2 bases, with 14 bases between them. This CDR3 reads CASSITQETYEQYF. In DNA form, the CDR3 reads TGTGCCAGCAGTATCACACAGGAGACCTACGAGCAGTACTTC. Full variable domain (remainder filled in from reference TRBV9 and TRBJ2-7): DSGVTQTPKHLITATGQRVTLRCSPRSGDLSVYWYQQSLDQGLQFLIQYYNGEERAKGNILERFSAQQFPDLHSELNLSSLELGDSALYFCASSITQETYEQYFGPGTRLTVT.

J is TRBJ1-1 and V is TRBV11-3, with D uncertain. Germline CDR1 is SGHNT and CDR2 is YENEEA. There are 11 residues in the CDR3. V was pared by 5 bases and J by 3 bases, with 4 bases between. This chain's CDR3 is CASSPDTEAFF. The CDR3 coding sequence is TGTGCCAGCAGCCCAGACACTGAAGCTTTCTTT.

The J gene is TRBJ2-3, the V gene TRBV6-4, with TRBD2 as a possible D gene (6 bases). V dropped 8 bases and J dropped 2 bases, with 11 bases sitting between them. The CDR3 consists of 13 residues. CDR1 MRHNA and CDR2 SNTAGT come from the germline V gene. CDR3 in DNA: TGTGCCAGCGGGGCGGGACCCACAGATACGCAGTATTTT. Translating gives CASGAGPTDTQYF.

V usage is TRBV4-2 and J usage is TRBJ2-3, with D maybe TRBD2 (6 bases). The CDR3 covers 16 residues. V was clipped by 3 bases and J by 1 base, with 14 bases between them. Germline values: CDR1 LGHNA, CDR2 YNFKEQ. This chain's CDR3 is CASSQASDSRTDTQYF. The CDR3 DNA reads TGTGCCAGCAGCCAGGCTAGCGACTCCCGCACAGATACGCAGTATTTT.

The rearrangement links TRBV11-2 to TRBJ1-1; maybe TRBD1 (5 bases). The V gene's germline CDR1 is SGHAT and CDR2 FQNNGV. Trimming pared 0 bases from V and 7 bases from J, leaving 6 bases between. The CDR3 has 12 amino acids. The CDR3 region has the DNA TGTGCCAGCAGCTTAGATCAGGGTGAAGCTTTCTTT. This encodes CASSLDQGEAFF.

This rearrangement joins TRBV18 to TRBJ1-6; TRBD1 aligns across 7 bases. The CDR3 is 14 residues long. Germline V lookup: CDR1 KGHSH, CDR2 LQKENI. With V trimmed by 3 bases and J by 9 bases, 5 bases remained unmatched. The CDR3 DNA sequence: TGTGCCAGCTCACCGACAGGGTTACGTTCACCCCTCCACTTT. Translated, it gives CASSPTGLRSPLHF.

This clone has only one observation. The chain links TRBV7-9 to TRBJ2-2; D is ambiguous. V lost 2 bases to trimming and J lost 2 bases, with 3 bases between them. The CDR3 length is 13 residues. The germline V gene has CDR1 SEHNR and CDR2 FQNEAQ (reference sequence). The CDR3 DNA reads as TGTGCCAGCAGCTTATTAAACACCGGGGAGCTGTTTTTT. Amino acids: CASSLLNTGELFF.